A selection of T cell receptor beta chains follows, all from one sample in a study of STAT5B mutations in CD4+ large granular lymphocyte leukemia. Generated by immunoSEQ multiplex PCR, the TCRdb table keeps only in-frame clones and is missing some. Of 35,000 or so clones listed, about 87% were seen once; the top ten hold approximately 0.94%. Sample: CD4+ T cells from blood buffy coats. All receptors derive from a human donor in good health. The CDR3 runs from the conserved cysteine through the conserved F or W.

V | CDR3
TRBV6-1 | CASSGHSLGSGNTIYF
TRBV10-2 | CASSVLAGVGNEQFF
TRBV11-1 | CASSLAGTMNTEAFF
TRBV19 | CASSVSTDTQYF
TRBV12-5 | CASGLGTSWPGELFF
TRBV6-1 | CGSLLAQGVETQYF
TRBV7-6 | CASSPGSATEAFF
TRBV7-7 | CASSPRASDTQYF
TRBV18 | CASSPPGGMNTEAFF
TRBV4-1 | CASSQGFARAGQPQHF
TRBV29-1 | CSVRTAYGYTF
TRBV7-2 | CASSRTGTPYNEQFF
TRBV5-5 | CASSPSLAGERETQYF
TRBV29-1 | CSVGTGGTEAFF
TRBV4-3 | CASSQDPARGTYEQYF
TRBV5-1 | CASTTGTGGQGYTF
TRBV18 | CASSPMAGGQPQHF
TRBV29-1 | CSVAGIRGYEQYF
TRBV6-1 | CASSEGINYGYTF
TRBV4-1 | CASSPLGDSNYGYTF
TRBV19 | CASSPMRQGQAFF
TRBV7-9 | CATGARGLYTGELFF
TRBV6-5 | CASKETDLYGYTF
TRBV12-5 | CASGLAIGTHSLNPQPQHF